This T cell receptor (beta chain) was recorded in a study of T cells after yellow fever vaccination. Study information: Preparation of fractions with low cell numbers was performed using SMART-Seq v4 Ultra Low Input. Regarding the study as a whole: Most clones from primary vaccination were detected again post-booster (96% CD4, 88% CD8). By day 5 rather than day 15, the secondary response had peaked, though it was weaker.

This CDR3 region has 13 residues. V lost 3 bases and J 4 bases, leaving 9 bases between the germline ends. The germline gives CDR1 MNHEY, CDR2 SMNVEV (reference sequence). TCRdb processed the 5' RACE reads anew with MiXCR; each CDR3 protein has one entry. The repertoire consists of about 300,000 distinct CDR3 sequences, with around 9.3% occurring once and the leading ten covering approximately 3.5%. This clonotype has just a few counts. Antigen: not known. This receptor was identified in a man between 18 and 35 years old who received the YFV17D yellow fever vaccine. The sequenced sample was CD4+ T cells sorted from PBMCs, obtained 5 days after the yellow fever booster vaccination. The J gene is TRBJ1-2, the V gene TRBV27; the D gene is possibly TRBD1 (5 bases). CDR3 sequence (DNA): TGTGCCAGCAGTTTGAAGGGGACCTATGGCTACACCTTC. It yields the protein CASSLKGTYGYTF.